Described below is a single T cell receptor (beta chain) sequence and its context. Its antigen is currently unknown. CD4+ T cells that had been cultured provided DNA sequenced with the Oncomine TCR Beta short-read assay. Via MiXCR, TCRdb re-called the PCR reads, giving one row per CDR3 protein. The sample includes approximately 22,000 distinct CDR3 sequences, about 30% of them seen just once. Trimming pared 4 bases from V and 7 bases from J, leaving 14 bases between. The length of the CDR3 is 13 residues. Germline CDR1 and CDR2: SGHRS and YFSETQ. This entry is derived from a study of vaccination and CD4 T cells after COVID-19. Time point given: late sampling 161 to 241 days after vaccination in a few convalescent patients. Treatment defined: roughly 10-day PBMC culture with coronavirus spike peptide pools or control peptides (ViraFEST assay).

This chain links TRBV5-1 with TRBJ1-2; weak D call: TRBD1 (6 bases). The TCR sequence derives from a human donor who had recovered from COVID-19. The material sequenced was CD4+ T cells from blood, cultured in vitro, taken about 7 months after SARS-CoV-2 vaccination. The CDR3 here is CASSRLGAGGYTF. The CDR3 coding sequence is TGCGCCAGCAGCCGACTGGGGGCTGGTGGCTACACCTTC.